Following are 21 T cell receptor beta chains from one sample sequenced in a study of blood T cell repertoires in COVID-19. Repertoires were generated with immunoSEQ multiplex PCR, while TCRdb's copy carries only in-frame clones and drops some. The data contain 200,000 to 250,000 clones, around 84% of them singletons. Sequencing was carried out using peripheral blood. These receptors were taken from a man aged 25-40 years with active or convalescent COVID-19.

This clone was seen a handful of times. The chain joins TRBV28 to TRBJ1-1; D remains unclear. In germline, CDR1 is MDHEN, CDR2 SYDVKM. The CDR3 has 14 amino acids. V gave up 6 bases and J gave up 5 bases, with 16 bases separating them. CDR3 loop: CASRSGLRVTEAFF. The CDR3 DNA follows: TGTGCCAGCAGATCTGGGCTGAGAGTGACTGAAGCTTTCTTT.

V gene TRBV3-1 (or the pseudogene TRBV3-2) combines with J gene TRBJ2-3, with TRBD2 identical over 9 bases. CDR1 LGHDT and CDR2 YNNKEL come from the germline V gene (reference sequence). V dropped 4 bases and J dropped 2; count of bases not matched to a gene: 7. The CDR3 length is 16 residues. The CDR3 loop reads CASSPTGTSLTDTQYF. The CDR3, as DNA: TGTGCCAGCAGCCCCACCGGGACTAGCCTCACAGATACGCAGTATTTT.

In this sample, this clone turned up a few times. This sequence joins TRBV7-6 and TRBJ2-1; 9 bases are a match to TRBD2. The germline gives CDR1 SGHVS, CDR2 FNYEAQ. The CDR3 length is 16 residues. Unmatched junction bases numbered 9, after V lost 3 bases and J lost 6 bases. The CDR3 sequence: CASSLLAGNLFNEQFF. CDR3 in DNA: TGTGCCAGCAGCTTGCTAGCGGGGAACCTCTTCAATGAGCAGTTCTTC.

The chain couples TRBV6-6 to TRBJ1-5, with D possibly matching TRBD1 (5 bases). V lost 5 bases to trimming and J lost 2 bases, with 10 bases between them. Looked up from germline, CDR1 is MNHNY and CDR2 is SVGAGI (reference sequence). This CDR3 is built from 14 residues. The CDR3 sequence is CASSTSTGNQPQHF. The CDR3 DNA reads as TGTGCCAGCAGTACCTCGACAGGCAATCAGCCCCAGCATTTT.

V and J are TRBV2 and TRBJ2-7; 11 nucleotides agree with TRBD2. In germline, CDR1 is SNHLY, CDR2 FYNNEI. The CDR3 spans 13 residues. The trim removed 8 bases at V and 2 bases at J, leaving 2 bases unmatched. The chain's CDR3 is CASATSGTYEQYF. The CDR3 coding sequence is TGTGCCAGCGCGACTAGCGGGACCTACGAGCAGTACTTC.

The chain combines TRBV5-6 with TRBJ1-6, with 12 bases lining up with TRBD1. The junction had 16 bases not matched to a gene; V was cut back by 3 bases and J by 9 bases. The CDR3 loop spans 19 amino acids. Germline CDR1 SGHDT, CDR2 YYEEEE. The CDR3: CASSSHGRPGTGGASPLHF. The DNA for the CDR3 is TGTGCCAGCAGCTCCCATGGTCGGCCCGGGACAGGGGGCGCTTCACCCCTCCACTTT.

The rearrangement uses TRBV15 and TRBJ1-4; a weak D match, TRBD1 (5 bases). The length of the CDR3 is 11 residues. V lost 4 bases and J lost 11, with 8 bases in between. Germline loops: CDR1 LNHNV, CDR2 YYDKDF (reference sequence). The DNA of the CDR3 is TGTGCCACCAGCACCCGACAGAAACTGTTTTTT. Protein product: CATSTRQKLFF. Supplemented by reference TRBV15 and TRBJ1-4, the full variable domain reads DAMVIQNPRYQVTQFGKPVTLSCSQTLNHNVMYWYQQKSSQAPKLLFHYYDKDFNNEADTPDNFQSRRPNTSFCFLDIRSPGLGDTAMYLCATSTRQKLFFGSGTQLSVL.

V gene TRBV4-1 combines with J gene TRBJ1-6; possibly TRBD1 for D (6 bases). The CDR3 is 15 residues long. The germline V gene has CDR1 MGHRA and CDR2 YSYEKL. The V gene lost 3 bases and the J gene lost 8 bases, with 14 bases spanning the gap. The DNA for the CDR3 is TGCGCCAGCAGCCACCTACAGGGAGCGGATTCACCCCTCCACTTT. This translates into CASSHLQGADSPLHF.

The rearrangement joins TRBV28 to TRBJ1-1, with TRBD1 as a possible D gene (6 bases). This CDR3 is 12 amino acids long. The V end lost 7 bases, the J end lost 13 bases, and 19 bases lay between the germline ends. CDR1 and CDR2 (germline): MDHEN, SYDVKM. CDR3: CASKLREQGVFF. The CDR3, as DNA: TGTGCCAGCAAACTTCGGGAACAGGGAGTTTTCTTT.

This clone showed up just a few times. The V gene is TRBV5-6, the J gene TRBJ1-2; D is undetermined. The CDR3 consists of 14 residues. V lost 1 base and J lost 8, with 15 bases in between. The germline gives CDR1 SGHDT, CDR2 YYEEEE. The chain's CDR3 is CASSLRAGGVGYTF. In DNA form, the CDR3 reads TGTGCCAGCAGCTTGAGGGCGGGTGGGGTCGGCTACACCTTC.

The rearrangement links TRBV11-2 to TRBJ2-1, with a weak D call TRBD2 (5 bases). Per the germline V gene, CDR1 is SGHAT and CDR2 is FQNNGV. The length of the CDR3 is 15 residues. The V end was cut by 5 bases, the J end by 5 bases, with 16 bases between. The CDR3 region is CASSNTRALNNEQFF. CDR3 DNA sequence: TGTGCCAGCAGCAATACTAGAGCGCTCAACAATGAGCAGTTCTTC.

The chain recombines TRBV3-1 (or the pseudogene TRBV3-2) with TRBJ2-1, with 11 bases fitting TRBD2. The CDR3 loop spans 16 amino acids. Germline V gene lookup returns CDR1 LGHDT and CDR2 YNNKEL (reference sequence). V lost 0 bases, J lost 9 bases, and 7 bases stayed unmatched. CDR3 loop: CASSQEVAGGRSEQFF. As DNA, the CDR3 is TGTGCCAGCAGCCAAGAGGTAGCGGGAGGGAGGAGTGAGCAGTTCTTC.

The J gene is TRBJ1-2, the V gene TRBV28, with D unresolved. This CDR3 region has 12 residues. The germline gives CDR1 MDHEN, CDR2 SYDVKM. V was shortened by 7 bases and J by 5 bases, with 11 bases between the two germline ends. The CDR3 here is CASKHDLYGYTF. The DNA of the CDR3 is TGTGCCAGCAAACACGATTTATATGGCTACACCTTC.

A single count supports this clone. The V gene is TRBV28, the J gene TRBJ2-7; D is perhaps TRBD2 (6 bases). The CDR3 has 15 residues. Germline assignment: CDR1 MDHEN and CDR2 SYDVKM. Trimming removed 6 bases at V and 5 bases at J, with 20 bases between. The CDR3, as DNA: TGTGCCAGCAGCCCGCCGGGACGGGGAGGACACGAGCAGTACTTC. Amino acid sequence: CASSPPGRGGHEQYF.

This clone was recorded a few times. The rearrangement uses TRBV5-6 and TRBJ1-5; 10 nucleotides line up with TRBD1. The CDR3 covers 15 residues. J gave up 5 bases and V 2 bases, and 4 bases lay outside the gene matches. In germline, CDR1 is SGHDT, CDR2 YYEEEE. As DNA, the CDR3 is TGTGCCAGCAGCTTAAGGGGGACAGGGGATCAGCCCCAGCATTTT. As protein: CASSLRGTGDQPQHF. The full variable domain, with the rest looked up from reference TRBV5-6 and TRBJ1-5, is DAGVTQSPTHLIKTRGQQVTLRCSPKSGHDTVSWYQQALGQGPQFIFQYYEEEERQRGNFPDRFSGHQFPNYSSELNVNALLLGDSALYLCASSLRGTGDQPQHFGDGTRLSIL.

The chain employs TRBV28 and TRBJ1-2; 9 bases agree with TRBD1. V lost 5 bases to trimming and J lost 12 bases; unmatched junction nucleotides: 13. The CDR3 runs 14 residues. The V gene's germline CDR1 is MDHEN and CDR2 SYDVKM. The CDR3 DNA sequence: TGTGCCAGCAGTCCGAATCCGGGACAGGGACTAAACACCTTC. Residues: CASSPNPGQGLNTF.

This clone was counted a single time. The chain links TRBV29-1 to TRBJ2-5, with TRBD2 matching 7 bases. Losses at the gene ends were 7 bases for V and 1 base for J; bases not matched to a gene: 12. Germline V lookup: CDR1 SQVTM, CDR2 ANQGSEA. There are 15 residues in the CDR3. CDR3 in DNA: TGCAGCGCCCAACCTAGCGGTGACTTCCAAGAGACCCAGTACTTC. Amino acids: CSAQPSGDFQETQYF.

This clone was recorded a few times. The V gene is TRBV7-2, the J gene TRBJ1-1, with 7 bases lining up with TRBD1. CDR3 size: 14 residues. With 5 bases clipped from V and 6 bases from J, the junction kept 9 bases outside the gene matches. Germline CDR1 is SGHTA and CDR2 is FQGNSA. This CDR3 is CASSAVTGSSEAFF. Here the CDR3 DNA reads TGTGCCAGCAGCGCCGTGACAGGGTCTTCTGAAGCTTTCTTT. The whole variable domain, remainder taken from reference TRBV7-2 and TRBJ1-1, is GAGVSQSPSNKVTEKGKDVELRCDPISGHTALYWYRQSLGQGLEFLIYFQGNSAPDKSGLPSDRFSAERTGGSVSTLTIQRTQQEDSAVYLCASSAVTGSSEAFFGQGTRLTVV.

V usage is TRBV6-6 and J usage is TRBJ2-1, with D possibly matching TRBD2 (6 bases). CDR3 length equals 13 residues. The V and J ends lost 6 bases and 4 bases respectively, with 10 bases between them. Germline CDR1 MNHNY, CDR2 SVGAGI (reference sequence). In DNA, the CDR3 is TGTGCCAGCAGGCCGGAGGGGTACAATGAGCAGTTCTTC. Its translation is CASRPEGYNEQFF.

This clone was found a few times. The gene calls are TRBV5-5 and TRBJ1-5; weak D call: TRBD1 (6 bases). Germline assignment: CDR1 SGHKS and CDR2 YYEKEE (reference sequence). The CDR3 length is 15 residues. V lost 0 bases to trimming and J lost 4 bases, with 11 bases between them. For the CDR3, the DNA is TGTGCCAGCAGCTTGGGGGACACCGTAAATCAGCCCCAGCATTTT. Translation gives CASSLGDTVNQPQHF.

This clone was counted once. The gene calls are TRBV29-1 and TRBJ2-1; D unclear. The CDR3 consists of 11 residues. V dropped 3 bases and J dropped 6 bases, with 6 bases sitting between them. Germline-derived CDR1 and CDR2 are SQVTM and ANQGSEA. The CDR3: CSVEAGNEQFF. The CDR3 coding sequence is TGCAGCGTTGAGGCAGGCAATGAGCAGTTCTTC.